This T cell receptor (beta chain) was retrieved from a study of T cells in Graves' hyperthyroidism and ophthalmopathy. Whole-study findings and limits: A model using 13 V-J features told ophthalmopathy apart from stable hyperthyroidism.

Germline V CDR1 and CDR2: MDHEN, SYDVKM. Trimming cost V 6 bases and J 0 bases; bases outside gene matches: 7. This CDR3 is 16 amino acids long. This clonotype was picked up many times. Its antigen is currently unknown. Researchers defined stable Graves' hyperthyroidism as no ophthalmopathy progression within 18 months. Clinical symptoms, serum thyroxine, TRAb, thyroid ultrasound and orbital computed tomography established diagnosis. An approximately 9.8 ml volume of fresh peripheral blood provided the PBMCs. Amplified TCR beta CDR3 regions derived from RNA transcripts. Carried out on the TCR CDR3, a first-round RT-PCR used the HTBI primer set. In TCRdb, the multiplex PCR reads were re-called with MiXCR into one record per CDR3 protein. The data contain some 440,000 distinct CDR3 sequences, approximately 15% of them singletons.

The sequenced sample was blood. The origin of this receptor is a woman between 18 and 30 years old with Graves' hyperthyroidism. The chain recombines TRBV28 with TRBJ2-3; the match to TRBD1 covers 9 bases. The CDR3, as DNA: TGTGCCAGCAGCCGCAACAGGGGGCCCAGCACAGATACGCAGTATTTT. This encodes CASSRNRGPSTDTQYF.